This T cell receptor beta chain was sequenced in a study of monozygotic twins with inflammatory bowel disease. This CDR3 spans 13 amino acids. The germline gives CDR1 DFQATT, CDR2 SNEGSKA (reference sequence). TCRdb derives one entry per CDR3 protein from the 5' RACE reads, leaving out DNA. This table lists 200,000 to 250,000 distinct CDR3 sequences. The TCR comes from a human donor with ulcerative colitis or Crohn's disease, or a healthy co-twin of an affected twin (not recorded which). The sequenced material came from blood. This rearrangement joins TRBV20-1 to TRBJ2-7; with no DNA, the TCRdb D assignment of TRBD1 cannot be verified. The CDR3 here is CSAQGQGFYEQYF.